This T cell receptor (beta chain) was sequenced for a study of blood T cells in healthy people across ages. The germline gives CDR1 SGHVS, CDR2 FNYEAQ. This CDR3 has 16 amino acids. V lost 3 bases and J 2 bases, leaving 13 bases between the germline ends. It was with a sample-barcoded 5' primer and a J-beta primer mix that a second PCR of about 7 to 12 cycles was run. From the 5' RACE reads, TCRdb called clonotypes with MiXCR, one entry per CDR3 protein. The sample shows roughly 700,000 distinct CDR3 sequences, approximately 25% of them seen only once. These data were also reused for a study on T cells of mothers and their children. That report notes: Extracted RNA, in its entirety, went into cDNA synthesis at about 1.5 ug per 15 ul. Sequencing got over 8.5 million TCR beta CDR3 reads from each mother and some 3 million from each child.

The J gene is TRBJ2-2, the V gene TRBV7-6; D unresolved. This clonotype was obtained from a boy between 10 and 17 years old in good health. The specimen sequenced was blood. CDR3: CASSFDRDANTGELFF. The CDR3 coding sequence is TGTGCCAGCAGCTTTGATCGAGACGCCAACACCGGGGAGCTGTTTTTT.